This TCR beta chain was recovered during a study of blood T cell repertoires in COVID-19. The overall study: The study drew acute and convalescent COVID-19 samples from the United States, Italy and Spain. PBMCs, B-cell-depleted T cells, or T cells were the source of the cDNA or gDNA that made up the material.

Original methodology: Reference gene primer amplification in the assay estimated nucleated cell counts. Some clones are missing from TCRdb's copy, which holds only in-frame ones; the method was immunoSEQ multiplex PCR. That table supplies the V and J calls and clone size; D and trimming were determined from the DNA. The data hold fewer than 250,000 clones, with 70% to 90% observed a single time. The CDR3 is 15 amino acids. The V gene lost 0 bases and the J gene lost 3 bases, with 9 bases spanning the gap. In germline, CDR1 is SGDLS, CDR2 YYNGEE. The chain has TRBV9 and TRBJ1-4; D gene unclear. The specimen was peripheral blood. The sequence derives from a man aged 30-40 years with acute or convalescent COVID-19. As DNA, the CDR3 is TGTGCCAGCAGCGTAGATCTTCCCCCTAATGAAAAACTGTTTTTT. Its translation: CASSVDLPPNEKLFF.